Shown below are 2 T cell receptor beta chains from a single sample sequenced in a study of T cells after yellow fever vaccination. TCRdb reanalysed the 5' RACE reads using MiXCR and keeps one entry per CDR3 protein. The sample lists 300,000 to 350,000 distinct CDR3 sequences, over 3.5% occurring once. The starting material was PBMCs, obtained 15 days after the yellow fever booster vaccination. These receptors originate from a man between 18 and 35 years old who received the YFV17D yellow fever vaccine.

This clonotype was picked up many times. The CDR3, as DNA: TGTGCCAGCAGCCCCTCTGGGGCCAACGTCCTGACTTTC. It encodes CASSPSGANVLTF. The chain links TRBV3-1 to TRBJ2-6; no reliable D call. The germline gives CDR1 LGHDT, CDR2 YNNKEL (reference sequence). Trimming took off 4 bases at V and 0 bases at J, with 1 base between the two ends. This CDR3 is 13 amino acids long.

This clonotype has just a few counts. This chain uses TRBV28 with TRBJ1-4; D gene ambiguous. Germline V gives CDR1 MDHEN, CDR2 SYDVKM. The V gene lost 7 bases and the J gene lost 6 bases, with 18 bases spanning the gap. The CDR3 has 15 amino acids. For the CDR3, the DNA is TGTGCCAGCACCCCTCCCCGGGGTATGGATGAAAAACTGTTTTTT. This sequence encodes CASTPPRGMDEKLFF.